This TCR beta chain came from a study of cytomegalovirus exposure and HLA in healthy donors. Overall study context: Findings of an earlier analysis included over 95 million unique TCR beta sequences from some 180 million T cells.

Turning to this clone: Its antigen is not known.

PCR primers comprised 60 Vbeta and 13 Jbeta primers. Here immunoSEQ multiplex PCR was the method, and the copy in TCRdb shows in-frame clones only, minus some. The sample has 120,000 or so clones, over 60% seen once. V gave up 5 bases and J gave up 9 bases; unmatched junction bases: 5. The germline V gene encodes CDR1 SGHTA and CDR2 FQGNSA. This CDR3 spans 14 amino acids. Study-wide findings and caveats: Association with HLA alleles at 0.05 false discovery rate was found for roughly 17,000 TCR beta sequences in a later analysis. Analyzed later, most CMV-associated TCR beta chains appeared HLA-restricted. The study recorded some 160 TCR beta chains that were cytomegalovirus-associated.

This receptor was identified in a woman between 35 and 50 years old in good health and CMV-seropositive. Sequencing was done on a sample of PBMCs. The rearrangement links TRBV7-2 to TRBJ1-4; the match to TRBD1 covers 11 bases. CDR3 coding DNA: TGTGCCAGCAGCGGCGGACAGGGGGCACAAAAACTGTTTTTT. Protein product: CASSGGQGAQKLFF.